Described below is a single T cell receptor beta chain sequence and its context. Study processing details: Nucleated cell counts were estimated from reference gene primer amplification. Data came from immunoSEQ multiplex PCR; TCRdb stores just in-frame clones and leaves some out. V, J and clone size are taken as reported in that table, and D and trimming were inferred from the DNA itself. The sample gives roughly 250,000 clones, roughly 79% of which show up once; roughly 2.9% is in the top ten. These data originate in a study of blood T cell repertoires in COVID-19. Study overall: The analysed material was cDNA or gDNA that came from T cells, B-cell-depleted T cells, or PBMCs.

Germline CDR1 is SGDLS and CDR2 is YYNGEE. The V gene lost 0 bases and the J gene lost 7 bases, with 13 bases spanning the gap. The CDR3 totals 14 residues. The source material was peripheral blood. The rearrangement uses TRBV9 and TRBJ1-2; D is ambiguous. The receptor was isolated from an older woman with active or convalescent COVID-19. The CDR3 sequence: CASSVATGISGYTF. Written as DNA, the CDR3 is TGTGCCAGCAGCGTAGCTACCGGGATAAGTGGCTACACCTTC.